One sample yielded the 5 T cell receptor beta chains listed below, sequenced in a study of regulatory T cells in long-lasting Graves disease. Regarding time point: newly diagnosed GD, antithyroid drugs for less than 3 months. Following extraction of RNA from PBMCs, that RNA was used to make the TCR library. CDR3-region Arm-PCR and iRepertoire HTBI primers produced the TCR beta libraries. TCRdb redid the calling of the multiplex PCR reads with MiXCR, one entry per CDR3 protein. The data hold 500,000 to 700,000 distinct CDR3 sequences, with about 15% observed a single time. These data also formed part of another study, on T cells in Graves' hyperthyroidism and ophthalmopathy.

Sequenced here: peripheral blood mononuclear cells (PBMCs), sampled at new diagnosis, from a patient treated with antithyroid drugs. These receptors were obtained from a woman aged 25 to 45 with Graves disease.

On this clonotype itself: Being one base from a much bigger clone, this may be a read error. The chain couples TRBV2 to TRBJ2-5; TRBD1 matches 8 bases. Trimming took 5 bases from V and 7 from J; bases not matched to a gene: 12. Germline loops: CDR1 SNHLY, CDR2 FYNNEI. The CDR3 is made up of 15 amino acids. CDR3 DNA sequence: TGTGCCAGCAGTCGTTGGACAGGGATGTCGGGGACCCAGTACTTC. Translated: CASSRWTGMSGTQYF.

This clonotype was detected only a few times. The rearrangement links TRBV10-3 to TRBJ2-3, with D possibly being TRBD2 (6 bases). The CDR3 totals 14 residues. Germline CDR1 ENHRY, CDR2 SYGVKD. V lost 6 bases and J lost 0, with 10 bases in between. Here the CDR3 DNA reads TGTGCCATCAGGAGGGACTCCAGCACAGATACGCAGTATTTT. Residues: CAIRRDSSTDTQYF.

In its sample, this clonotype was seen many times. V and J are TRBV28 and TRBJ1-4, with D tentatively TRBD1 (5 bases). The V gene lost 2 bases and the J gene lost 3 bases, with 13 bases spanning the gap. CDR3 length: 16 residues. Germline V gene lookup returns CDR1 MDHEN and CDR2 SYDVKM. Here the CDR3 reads CASSLPGRAANEKLFF. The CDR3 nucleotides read TGTGCCAGCAGTTTACCAGGCAGGGCGGCTAATGAAAAACTGTTTTTT.

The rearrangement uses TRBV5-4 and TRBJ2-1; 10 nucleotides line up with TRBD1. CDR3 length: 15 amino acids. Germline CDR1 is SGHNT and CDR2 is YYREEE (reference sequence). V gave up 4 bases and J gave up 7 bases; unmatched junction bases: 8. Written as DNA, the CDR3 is TGTGCCAGCAGCCCAGACAGGGGGCCCGGGAATGAGCAGTTCTTC. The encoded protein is CASSPDRGPGNEQFF. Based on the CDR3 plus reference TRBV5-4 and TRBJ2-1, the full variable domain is ETGVTQSPTHLIKTRGQQVTLRCSSQSGHNTVSWYQQALGQGPQFIFQYYREEENGRGNFPPRFSGLQFPNYSSELNVNALELDDSALYLCASSPDRGPGNEQFFGPGTRLTVL.

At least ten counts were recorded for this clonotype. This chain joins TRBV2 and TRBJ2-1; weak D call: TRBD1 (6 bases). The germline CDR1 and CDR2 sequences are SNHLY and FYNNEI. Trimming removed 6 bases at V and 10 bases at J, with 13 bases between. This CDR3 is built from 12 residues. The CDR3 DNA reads TGTGCCAGCAGACCACAGGGTCGCGAGCAGTTCTTC. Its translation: CASRPQGREQFF.